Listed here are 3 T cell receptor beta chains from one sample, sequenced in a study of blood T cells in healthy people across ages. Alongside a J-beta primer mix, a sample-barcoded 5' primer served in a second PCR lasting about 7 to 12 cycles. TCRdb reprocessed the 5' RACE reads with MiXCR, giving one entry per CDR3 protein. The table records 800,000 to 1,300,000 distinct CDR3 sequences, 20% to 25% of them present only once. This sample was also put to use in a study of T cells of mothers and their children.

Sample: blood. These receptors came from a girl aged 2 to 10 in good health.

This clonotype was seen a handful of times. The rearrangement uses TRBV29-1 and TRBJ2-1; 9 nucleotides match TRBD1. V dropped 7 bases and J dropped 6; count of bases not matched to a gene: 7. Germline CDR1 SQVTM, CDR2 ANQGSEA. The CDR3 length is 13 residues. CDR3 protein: CSAHRGQGNEQFF. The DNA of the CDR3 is TGCAGCGCCCACAGGGGGCAAGGCAATGAGCAGTTCTTC.

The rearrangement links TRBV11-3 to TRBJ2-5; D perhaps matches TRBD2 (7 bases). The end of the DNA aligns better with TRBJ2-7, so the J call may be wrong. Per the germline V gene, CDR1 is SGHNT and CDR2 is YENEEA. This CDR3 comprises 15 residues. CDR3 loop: CASSSRGEGPYEQYF. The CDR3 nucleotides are TGTGCCAGCAGCTCTAGGGGGGAGGGGCCCTACGAGCAGTACTTC.

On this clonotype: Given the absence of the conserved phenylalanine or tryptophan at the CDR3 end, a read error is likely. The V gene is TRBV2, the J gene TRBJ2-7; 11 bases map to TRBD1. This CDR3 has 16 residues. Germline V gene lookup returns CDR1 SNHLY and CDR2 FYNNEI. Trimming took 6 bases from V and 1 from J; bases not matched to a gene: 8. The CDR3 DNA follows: TGTGCCAGCAGGAATTCCGGGACAGGGGGTTCCTACGAGCAGTACCTC. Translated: CASRNSGTGGSYEQYL.